A selection of T cell receptor beta chains follows, all from one sample in a study of blood T cells in healthy people across ages. TCRdb called the 5' RACE reads again in MiXCR, with one record for every CDR3 protein. The sample shows over 1,200,000 distinct CDR3 sequences, approximately 59% of them seen only once. What was sequenced was blood. Every receptor here comes from a man between 18 and 35 years old in good health. Both conserved end residues are trimmed from each CDR3.

>12|TRBV2|.
ASSAGREKNIQY
>13|TRBV4-3|TRBJ1-2
ASSQGTSANYGYT
>11|TRBV20-1|TRBJ2-4
SASGPFQREQY
>12|TRBV6-5|TRBJ2-1
ASSYAGFHNEQF
>12|TRBV28|TRBJ2-1
ASSVGASYNEQF
>11|TRBV12-3/TRBV12-4|TRBJ1-1
ASSLGADDEAF
>12|TRBV12-3/TRBV12-4|TRBJ1-5
ASSGGRAAQPQH
>13|TRBV29-1|TRBJ2-5
SVEDRPGVEETQY
>14|TRBV4-2|.
ASSQGLAGGYNEQY
>10|TRBV20-1|TRBJ2-5
SAREGAREQY
>10|TRBV29-1|TRBJ2-3
SVDGLTDTQY
>13|TRBV6-5|TRBJ2-7
ASSYSGQDSYEQY
>11|TRBV7-2|TRBJ1-6
ASSLVPESPLH
>15|TRBV12-3/TRBV12-4|.
ASSFPILGPSYNEQY
>14|TRBV5-6|TRBJ2-2
ASSLAAGGSIGELF
>12|TRBV6-1|TRBJ2-5
ASSEAGLVGTQY
>12|TRBV7-2|TRBJ2-1
ASSQGQGISGQF
>12|TRBV12-3/TRBV12-4|TRBJ1-4
ASTETGTNEKLF
>14|TRBV15|TRBJ2-1
ATSRVQRSSYNEQF
>12|TRBV11-3|TRBJ2-4
ASSPGTGQNIQY
>14|TRBV6-5|.
ASSYSLAGYTYEQY
>12|TRBV4-2|TRBJ1-4
ASSLGDRVDILF
>16|TRBV5-1|TRBJ2-6
ASSHGGGTFSGANVLT
>13|TRBV20-1|TRBJ2-5
SARGTSGNQETQY
>14|TRBV9|TRBJ2-3
ASSVIAGWGTDTQY
>11|TRBV27|TRBJ2-7
ASSWSQGYEQY
>14|TRBV15|TRBJ2-4
ATSRGPQPAKNIQY
>13|TRBV7-7|TRBJ2-3
ASSPAGGPEDTQY
>14|TRBV24-1|TRBJ1-5
ATSDLREPSNQPQH
>16|TRBV7-2|TRBJ2-3
ASSSRSGQRRRTDTQY
>14|TRBV3-1|TRBJ2-4
ASSQDSGAKRHIQY
>17|TRBV20-1|TRBJ2-4
SARDRISLSTWVKNVQY
>12|TRBV7-9|TRBJ2-1
ASSLEGLHNEQF
>12|TRBV18|TRBJ1-2
ASSPPESLYGYT
>14|TRBV4-1|TRBJ2-4
ASSLRPWLAKNIQY
>14|TRBV27|TRBJ2-4
ASRPQGALAKNIQY
>15|TRBV4-2|TRBJ2-1
ASSQGTGYSSYNEQF
>12|TRBV27|TRBJ2-4
ASSPIAGEGIQY
>11|TRBV7-9|TRBJ1-2
ASSDRFTYGYT
>13|TRBV6-5|TRBJ2-7
ASSPARGTYYEQY
>12|TRBV3-1|TRBJ2-7
ASQGTSLSYEQY
>13|TRBV4-1|TRBJ2-1
ASSQVSGDDNEQF
>13|TRBV7-9|TRBJ1-1
ASSPAMTVNTEAF
>12|TRBV12-3/TRBV12-4|TRBJ2-4
ASSLGNQGNIQY
>12|TRBV20-1|.
RASPRKGRAEQY
>11|TRBV5-1|TRBJ2-3
ASGQGHTDTQY
>13|TRBV10-3|TRBJ1-5
AISETDRKGQPQH